What follows are 21 T cell receptor beta chains derived from one specimen sequenced in a study of T cell responses to AZD1222 COVID-19 vaccine. Sequencing was performed with immunoSEQ multiplex PCR; in TCRdb, only in-frame clones are kept and a portion is missing. Of around 260,000 clones in the sample, more than 85% were seen once. The sequences come from peripheral blood, collected on day 0 of AZD1222 vaccination. The receptors derive from an adult in good health.

The chain couples TRBV3-1 (or the pseudogene TRBV3-2) to TRBJ1-6; D remains ambiguous. This CDR3 has 12 amino acids. The ends were cut back, 0 bases at V and 17 bases at J, with 11 bases in the middle. Germline loops: CDR1 LGHDT, CDR2 YNNKEL (reference sequence). The CDR3 coding sequence is TGTGCCAGCAGCCAAGACCGGAAGGGATTCCACTTT. This sequence encodes CASSQDRKGFHF.

The J gene is TRBJ2-5, the V gene TRBV6-5; D is possibly TRBD1 (6 bases). This CDR3 comprises 13 residues. CDR1 is MNHEY and CDR2 is SVGAGI in the germline V gene. V lost 5 bases and J 3 bases, leaving 10 bases between the germline ends. The CDR3 bases are TGTGCCAGCAGTACAGGGTCTAAAGAGACCCAGTACTTC. It is translated as CASSTGSKETQYF.

Regarding this clone: Additional DNA sequences in this sample encode the identical CDR3. This chain connects TRBV4-1 to TRBJ2-7; no definite D call. Germline lookup yields CDR1 MGHRA and CDR2 YSYEKL. The length of the CDR3 is 13 residues. The germline V and J ends were trimmed by 1 base and 2 bases, with 6 bases remaining between them. CDR3: CASSQGGPYEQYF. CDR3 bases: TGCGCCAGCAGCCAAGGCGGCCCCTACGAGCAGTACTTC.

This sequence joins TRBV28 and TRBJ2-3, with TRBD1 matching over 7 bases. The germline V gene has CDR1 MDHEN and CDR2 SYDVKM. J gave up 7 bases and V 3 bases, and 13 bases lay outside the gene matches. The CDR3 length is 16 residues. The CDR3 DNA reads as TGTGCCAGCAGTTTCCCCCGAGGGGGCGATCGATATACGCAGTATTTT. The encoded protein is CASSFPRGGDRYTQYF.

The chain carries TRBV28 and TRBJ2-7, with TRBD2 matching 9 bases. Per germline, CDR1 MDHEN and CDR2 SYDVKM. The CDR3 is made up of 14 amino acids. J lost 12 bases, V lost 7 bases, and 16 bases had no gene match. CDR3 DNA sequence: TGTGCCAGCACCAGGGTCCGCGGGGGGGCCTCACTGTACTTC. The encoded protein is CASTRVRGGASLYF. The whole variable domain, filled in from reference TRBV28 and TRBJ2-7, reads DVKVTQSSRYLVKRTGEKVFLECVQDMDHENMFWYRQDPGLGLRLIYFSYDVKMKEKGDIPEGYSVSREKKERFSLILESASTNQTSMYLCASTRVRGGASLYFGPGTRLTVT.

This clone was recorded only once. The gene calls are TRBV10-2 and TRBJ2-7; D is perhaps TRBD1 (6 bases). This CDR3 contains 15 residues. Trimming pared 6 bases from V and 2 bases from J, leaving 17 bases between. Per germline, CDR1 WSHSY and CDR2 SAAADI. The CDR3 DNA reads TGCGCCAGCAGGGGACAAACTTGGAAGACCTACGAGCAGTACTTC. Translating gives CASRGQTWKTYEQYF.

The chain employs TRBV5-4 and TRBJ2-5, with 7 bases fitting TRBD2. Per the germline V gene, CDR1 is SGHNT and CDR2 is YYREEE (reference sequence). Trimming at V came to 4 bases and at J to 3 bases, leaving 3 bases not matched to a gene. This CDR3 spans 13 amino acids. The CDR3 protein is CASSRTSKETQYF. DNA for the CDR3: TGTGCCAGCAGCCGGACTAGTAAAGAGACCCAGTACTTC.

CDR3 amino acids: CASSPARGLGNTIYF. Here the CDR3 DNA reads TGTGCCAGCTCACCAGCCAGGGGGCTGGGAAACACCATATATTTT. The rearrangement links TRBV18 to TRBJ1-3; 8 positions match TRBD1. Germline V gene lookup returns CDR1 KGHSH and CDR2 LQKENI. V was pared by 2 bases and J by 4 bases, with 4 bases of the junction left unmatched. The CDR3 totals 15 residues.

The chain carries TRBV19 and TRBJ2-3; D is ambiguous. There are 14 residues in the CDR3. Trimming took off 9 bases at V and 0 bases at J, with 13 bases between the two ends. The germline gives CDR1 LNHDA, CDR2 SQIVND (reference sequence). In DNA form, the CDR3 reads TGTGCCAGCACGGACCGACCCAGCACAGATACGCAGTATTTT. Translating gives CASTDRPSTDTQYF.

This clone appeared a single time. This chain connects TRBV7-9 to TRBJ2-1; weak D call: TRBD2 (6 bases). The V end was cut by 2 bases, the J end by 7 bases, with 15 bases between. This CDR3 spans 15 amino acids. CDR1 is SEHNR, CDR2 FQNEAQ, per germline (reference sequence). The CDR3 spells CASSLFGGAGNEQFF. For the CDR3, the DNA is TGTGCCAGCAGCTTATTCGGCGGGGCGGGAAATGAGCAGTTCTTC.

The chain has TRBV7-9 and TRBJ2-3, with 13 bases lining up with TRBD2. J gave up 7 bases and V 0 bases, and 7 bases lay outside the gene matches. This CDR3 comprises 17 residues. Germline V gene lookup returns CDR1 SEHNR and CDR2 FQNEAQ (reference sequence). The CDR3 spells CASSLARTSGSGNTQYF. DNA for the CDR3: TGTGCCAGCAGCTTAGCTCGGACTAGCGGGAGCGGAAATACGCAGTATTTT.

Notes on this clone: One end of the junction does not line up with germline, which may come from a read error. The rearrangement links TRBV10-3 to TRBJ2-7; D remains ambiguous. The CDR3 consists of 12 residues. Germline-derived CDR1 and CDR2 are ENHRY and SYGVKD. The CDR3 region has the DNA TGTGCCATCAGTGAGTCGGTATCCAGCTTAGACTTC. Its protein product is CAISESVSSLDF.

The DNA for the CDR3 is TGTGCCAGCAGCTCAGCGACAACTAATGAAAAACTGTTTTTT. It specifies CASSSATTNEKLFF. This chain uses TRBV7-8 with TRBJ1-4; the D is unclear. Germline V CDR1 and CDR2: SGHVS, FQNEAQ. The CDR3 sequence is 14 residues long. V was shortened by 4 bases and J by 0 bases, with 6 bases between the two germline ends. The complete variable domain, with remaining parts taken from reference TRBV7-8 and TRBJ1-4, reads GAGVSQSPRYKVAKRGQDVALRCDPISGHVSLFWYQQALGQGPEFLTYFQNEAQLDKSGLPSDRFFAERPEGSVSTLKIQRTQQEDSAVYLCASSSATTNEKLFFGSGTQLSVL.

The chain employs TRBV28 and TRBJ1-1; no definite D call. Germline CDR1 MDHEN, CDR2 SYDVKM. This CDR3 spans 11 amino acids. The V end was cut by 8 bases, the J end by 1 base, with 5 bases between. The CDR3 DNA reads as TGTGCCAGCGACAAGAACACTGAAGCTTTCTTT. This encodes CASDKNTEAFF.

The chain combines TRBV7-9 with TRBJ2-1; D might be TRBD1 or TRBD2, each matching 5 bases. V was trimmed by 4 bases and J by 8 bases, leaving 9 bases between them. The germline CDR1 and CDR2 sequences are SEHNR and FQNEAQ (reference sequence). This CDR3 has 12 residues. CDR3 sequence reads: CASSSLGDEQFF. The DNA of the CDR3 is TGTGCCAGCAGCTCCCTGGGGGATGAGCAGTTCTTC.

This clone was recorded once. The V call is TRBV27, the J call TRBJ1-4; TRBD1 agrees at 8 bases. Germline V CDR1 and CDR2: MNHEY, SMNVEV (reference sequence). Trimming removed 4 bases from V and 8 bases from J; junction bases left unmatched: 12. The CDR3 consists of 16 residues. CDR3 protein: CASSSRTGTGGEKLFF. CDR3 bases: TGTGCCAGCAGTTCGCGAACCGGGACAGGAGGGGAAAAACTGTTTTTT. The whole variable domain, remainder taken from reference TRBV27 and TRBJ1-4, is EAQVTQNPRYLITVTGKKLTVTCSQNMNHEYMSWYRQDPGLGLRQIYYSMNVEVTDKGDVPEGYKVSRKEKRNFPLILESPSPNQTSLYFCASSSRTGTGGEKLFFGSGTQLSVL.

This chain links TRBV27 with TRBJ2-2; 8 bases align to TRBD1. CDR1 and CDR2 from the germline V gene are MNHEY and SMNVEV (reference sequence). V shed 5 bases, J shed 6 bases, and the junction held 2 bases outside the gene matches. The CDR3 extends over 13 amino acids. CDR3 nucleotide sequence: TGTGCCAGCAGTAGGACAGGGCCCGGGGAGCTGTTTTTT. Protein: CASSRTGPGELFF.

This chain uses TRBV5-8 with TRBJ2-5, with a weak D call TRBD1 (6 bases). Per the germline V gene, CDR1 is SGHTS and CDR2 is YDEGEE. The CDR3 length is 13 residues. V dropped 4 bases and J dropped 5 bases, with 12 bases sitting between them. CDR3 in DNA: TGTGCCAGCAGCGACCGACAGGTCGAGACCCAGTACTTC. This translates into CASSDRQVETQYF.

This chain's CDR3 is CASSLGRGGHYGYTF. The CDR3 coding sequence is TGTGCCAGCAGCTTGGGTCGAGGGGGCCACTATGGCTACACCTTC. This rearrangement joins TRBV5-4 to TRBJ1-2; the match to TRBD1 covers 7 bases. V dropped 0 bases and J dropped 3; count of bases not matched to a gene: 5. The CDR3 is made up of 15 amino acids. Germline loops: CDR1 SGHNT, CDR2 YYREEE (reference sequence).

The V and J genes are TRBV5-6 and TRBJ1-4, with D hard to call. This CDR3 region has 15 residues. V lost 0 bases to trimming and J lost 4 bases, with 10 bases between them. Germline CDR1 reads SGHDT; CDR2 reads YYEEEE. CDR3 sequence: CASSLVSTYNEKLFF. Written as DNA, the CDR3 is TGTGCCAGCAGCTTGGTTTCCACCTATAATGAAAAACTGTTTTTT.

V usage is TRBV6-5 and J usage is TRBJ2-7; possibly TRBD1 or TRBD2 for D (5 bases each). This CDR3 comprises 15 residues. V dropped 7 bases and J dropped 6 bases, with 22 bases sitting between them. Germline-derived CDR1 and CDR2 are MNHEY and SVGAGI. The CDR3 DNA is TGTGCCAGCAACCCAGGGACGGGGCGTCGGTCCGAGCAGTACTTC. This translates into CASNPGTGRRSEQYF.